This is a list of T cell receptor beta chains from one sample in a study of blood T cell repertoires in COVID-19. Using immunoSEQ multiplex PCR, the repertoire was profiled, and TCRdb retains in-frame clones only, with some absent. The sample gives roughly 200,000 clones, approximately 90% of which show up once; 1.5% to 2% is in the top ten. Sequencing was performed on peripheral blood. These receptors originate from a man between 65 and 80 years old with acute or convalescent COVID-19. The CDR3 runs from the conserved cysteine through the conserved F or W. Fields, in order: D gene, J gene, V gene, clone size, CDR3 protein, CDR3 DNA. The D gene is left open where the match is weak. Size tells how often a clone was seen (once, few, many) or the class of an expanded clone, and some rows leave it out.

d_call: TRBD1
j_call: TRBJ1-2
v_call: TRBV3-1/TRBV3-2
clone_size: NA
cdr3_aa: CASSQGTGVSYGYTF
cdr3_nt: TGTGCCAGCAGCCAAGGGACAGGGGTTTCCTATGGCTACACCTTC

d_call: TRBD1
j_call: TRBJ2-7
v_call: TRBV18
clone_size: NA
cdr3_aa: CASSEGQIPSYEQYF
cdr3_nt: TGTGCCAGCTCAGAGGGACAGATCCCCTCCTACGAGCAGTACTTC

d_call: TRBD1
j_call: TRBJ2-7
v_call: TRBV7-2
clone_size: NA
cdr3_aa: CASSLGGQSSYEQYF
cdr3_nt: TGTGCCAGCAGCTTAGGGGGACAGAGCTCCTACGAGCAGTACTTC

d_call: TRBD2
j_call: TRBJ2-5
v_call: TRBV24-1
clone_size: NA
cdr3_aa: CATSGAGGTAAQYF
cdr3_nt: TGTGCCACCAGTGGGGCGGGAGGGACCGCGGCCCAGTACTTC

d_call: NA
j_call: TRBJ1-2
v_call: TRBV27
clone_size: NA
cdr3_aa: CASSLDRGGERGYGYTF
cdr3_nt: TGTGCCAGCAGTTTGGACCGCGGGGGTGAAAGGGGCTATGGCTACACCTTC

d_call: TRBD2
j_call: TRBJ2-7
v_call: TRBV7-6
clone_size: NA
cdr3_aa: CASSFTSGRAFRSEQYF
cdr3_nt: TGTGCCAGCAGCTTCACTAGCGGGAGGGCCTTTCGATCCGAGCAGTACTTC

d_call: NA
j_call: TRBJ2-1
v_call: TRBV7-2
clone_size: NA
cdr3_aa: CASSLGKYNEQFF
cdr3_nt: TGTGCCAGCAGCTTGGGCAAGTACAATGAGCAGTTCTTC

d_call: TRBD1
j_call: TRBJ2-3
v_call: TRBV13
clone_size: NA
cdr3_aa: CASSVTGTGRTDTQYF
cdr3_nt: TGTGCCAGCAGCGTTACCGGGACAGGGCGGACAGATACGCAGTATTTT

d_call: NA
j_call: TRBJ1-6
v_call: TRBV4-2
clone_size: NA
cdr3_aa: CASSQDTGIYNSPLHF
cdr3_nt: TGTGCCAGCAGCCAAGACACAGGGATCTATAATTCACCCCTCCACTTT

d_call: NA
j_call: TRBJ2-3
v_call: TRBV6-5
clone_size: NA
cdr3_aa: CASHSYESTDTQYF
cdr3_nt: TGTGCCAGCCACTCTTACGAAAGCACAGATACGCAGTATTTT

d_call: NA
j_call: TRBJ1-2
v_call: TRBV28
clone_size: once
cdr3_aa: CASGEQANYGYTF
cdr3_nt: TGTGCCAGCGGGGAGCAAGCTAACTATGGCTACACCTTC

d_call: NA
j_call: TRBJ1-2
v_call: TRBV28
clone_size: NA
cdr3_aa: CASRRGSGGRVHGYTF
cdr3_nt: TGTGCCAGCAGAAGGGGGTCCGGGGGGCGCGTTCATGGCTACACCTTC

d_call: NA
j_call: TRBJ1-5
v_call: TRBV20-1
clone_size: NA
cdr3_aa: CSAITEGAQHF
cdr3_nt: TGCAGTGCGATTACCGAGGGAGCCCAGCATTTT

d_call: NA
j_call: TRBJ2-3
v_call: TRBV19
clone_size: NA
cdr3_aa: CASRVGSRDTQYF
cdr3_nt: TGTGCCAGTAGGGTCGGGAGTAGAGATACGCAGTATTTT

d_call: NA
j_call: TRBJ2-7
v_call: TRBV18
clone_size: NA
cdr3_aa: CASSPRQGGEQYF
cdr3_nt: TGTGCCAGCTCACCTCGACAGGGAGGCGAGCAGTACTTC

d_call: NA
j_call: TRBJ1-4
v_call: TRBV5-1
clone_size: NA
cdr3_aa: CASSLLGREANEKLFF
cdr3_nt: TGCGCCAGCAGCTTGCTGGGGAGGGAGGCTAATGAAAAACTGTTTTTT

d_call: NA
j_call: TRBJ1-4
v_call: TRBV6-5
clone_size: NA
cdr3_aa: CASRETARFEKLFF
cdr3_nt: TGTGCCAGCAGAGAGACAGCCCGTTTTGAAAAACTGTTTTTT

d_call: NA
j_call: TRBJ2-3
v_call: TRBV18
clone_size: NA
cdr3_aa: CASSPSRGFYTDTQYF
cdr3_nt: TGTGCCAGCTCACCTTCGCGGGGTTTTTACACAGATACGCAGTATTTT

d_call: TRBD2
j_call: TRBJ2-1
v_call: TRBV9
clone_size: NA
cdr3_aa: CASSLSGNNEQFF
cdr3_nt: TGTGCCAGCAGCCTTAGCGGGAACAATGAGCAGTTCTTC

d_call: NA
j_call: TRBJ2-3
v_call: TRBV6-1
clone_size: NA
cdr3_aa: CASSESEPPASTQYF
cdr3_nt: TGTGCCAGCAGTGAGTCGGAGCCCCCGGCATCTACGCAGTATTTT

d_call: NA
j_call: TRBJ2-5
v_call: TRBV4-1
clone_size: once
cdr3_aa: CASSRTPPGQETQYF
cdr3_nt: TGCGCCAGCAGCCGAACCCCTCCGGGCCAAGAGACCCAGTACTTC

d_call: TRBD1
j_call: TRBJ2-1
v_call: TRBV27
clone_size: NA
cdr3_aa: CASSGDRGPYNEQFF
cdr3_nt: TGTGCCAGCAGTGGGGACAGGGGGCCCTACAATGAGCAGTTCTTC

d_call: NA
j_call: TRBJ2-1
v_call: TRBV6-2/TRBV6-3
clone_size: NA
cdr3_aa: CASSYGGGVGEQFF
cdr3_nt: TGTGCCAGCAGTTACGGAGGTGGGGTAGGCGAGCAGTTCTTC

d_call: TRBD1
j_call: TRBJ2-7
v_call: TRBV7-9
clone_size: NA
cdr3_aa: CASSLEPGQGAREQYF
cdr3_nt: TGTGCCAGCAGCTTAGAACCGGGACAGGGGGCTCGTGAGCAGTACTTC

d_call: TRBD1
j_call: TRBJ2-1
v_call: TRBV7-8
clone_size: few
cdr3_aa: CASSLLLGTGFSSYNEQFF
cdr3_nt: TGTGCCAGCAGCTTATTATTAGGGACAGGGTTCAGCTCCTACAATGAGCAGTTCTTC